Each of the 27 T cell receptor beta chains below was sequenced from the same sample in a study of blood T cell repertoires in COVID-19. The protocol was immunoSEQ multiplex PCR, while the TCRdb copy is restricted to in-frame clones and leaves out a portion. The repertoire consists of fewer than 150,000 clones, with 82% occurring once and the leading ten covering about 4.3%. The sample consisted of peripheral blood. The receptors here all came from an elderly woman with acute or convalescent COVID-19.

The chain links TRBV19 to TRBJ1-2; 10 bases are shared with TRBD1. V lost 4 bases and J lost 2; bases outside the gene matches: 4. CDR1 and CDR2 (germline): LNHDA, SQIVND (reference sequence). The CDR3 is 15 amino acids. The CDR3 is CASSTPGQGNYGYTF. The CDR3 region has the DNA TGTGCCAGTAGTACTCCGGGACAGGGGAACTATGGCTACACCTTC.

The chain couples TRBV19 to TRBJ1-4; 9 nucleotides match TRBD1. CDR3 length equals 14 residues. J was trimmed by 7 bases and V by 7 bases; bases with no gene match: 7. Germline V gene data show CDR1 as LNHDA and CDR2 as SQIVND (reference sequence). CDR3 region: CASIPTGGGEKLFF. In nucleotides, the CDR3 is TGTGCCAGTATCCCGACAGGGGGTGGTGAAAAACTGTTTTTT.

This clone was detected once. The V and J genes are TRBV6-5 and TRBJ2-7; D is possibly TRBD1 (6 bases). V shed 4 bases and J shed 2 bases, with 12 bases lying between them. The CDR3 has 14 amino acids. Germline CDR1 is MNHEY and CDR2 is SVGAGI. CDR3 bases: TGTGCCAGCAGTTTTGGACAGTCACCCTACGAGCAGTACTTC. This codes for CASSFGQSPYEQYF.

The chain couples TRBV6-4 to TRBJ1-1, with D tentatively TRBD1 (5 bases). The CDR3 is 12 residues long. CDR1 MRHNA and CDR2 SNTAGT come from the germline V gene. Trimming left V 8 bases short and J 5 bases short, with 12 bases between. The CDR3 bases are TGTGCCAGCTGGGGCTGGTGTACTGAAGCTTTCTTT. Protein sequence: CASWGWCTEAFF.

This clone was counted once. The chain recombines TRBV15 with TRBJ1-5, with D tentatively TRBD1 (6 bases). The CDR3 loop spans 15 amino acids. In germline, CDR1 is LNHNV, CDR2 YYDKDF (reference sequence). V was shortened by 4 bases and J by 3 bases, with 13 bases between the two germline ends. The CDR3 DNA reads TGTGCCACCAGCACCGGGACACTAGTCAATCAGCCCCAGCATTTT. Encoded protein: CATSTGTLVNQPQHF.

CDR3 sequence (DNA): TGTGCCAGCAGCCAAGTTTTAGGGGTCGGGGAGCTGTTTTTT. Translated: CASSQVLGVGELFF. The chain joins TRBV3-1 (or the pseudogene TRBV3-2) to TRBJ2-2; TRBD1 might be the D (5 bases). The CDR3 covers 14 residues. V was trimmed by 1 base and J by 7 bases, leaving 10 bases between them. Germline V lookup: CDR1 LGHDT, CDR2 YNNKEL (reference sequence).

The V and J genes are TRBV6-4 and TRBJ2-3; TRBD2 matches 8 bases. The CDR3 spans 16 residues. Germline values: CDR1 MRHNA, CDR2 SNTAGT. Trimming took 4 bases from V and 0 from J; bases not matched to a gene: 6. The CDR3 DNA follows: TGTGCCAGCAGTGCTCACCCGGGGGGGAGCACAGATACGCAGTATTTT. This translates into CASSAHPGGSTDTQYF.

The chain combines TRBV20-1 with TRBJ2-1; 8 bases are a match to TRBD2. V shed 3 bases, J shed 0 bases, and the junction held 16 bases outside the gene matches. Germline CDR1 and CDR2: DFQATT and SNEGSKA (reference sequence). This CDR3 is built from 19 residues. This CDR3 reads CSASLSGSRTLSSYNEQFF. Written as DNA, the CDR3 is TGCAGTGCTAGTCTCAGCGGGAGTAGGACCCTTAGCTCCTACAATGAGCAGTTCTTC.

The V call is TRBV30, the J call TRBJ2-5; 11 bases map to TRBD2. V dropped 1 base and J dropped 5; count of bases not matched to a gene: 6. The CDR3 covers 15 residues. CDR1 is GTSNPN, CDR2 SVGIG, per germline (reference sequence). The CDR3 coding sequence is TGTGCCTGGAGTGGATCTAGCGGGAGGATGGAGACCCAGTACTTC. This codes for CAWSGSSGRMETQYF.

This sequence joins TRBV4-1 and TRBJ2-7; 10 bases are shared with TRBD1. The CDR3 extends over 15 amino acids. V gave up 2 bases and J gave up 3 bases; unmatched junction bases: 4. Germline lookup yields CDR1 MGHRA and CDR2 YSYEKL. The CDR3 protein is CASSQLGTGVYEQYF. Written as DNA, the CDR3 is TGCGCCAGCAGCCAACTCGGGACAGGGGTCTACGAGCAGTACTTC.

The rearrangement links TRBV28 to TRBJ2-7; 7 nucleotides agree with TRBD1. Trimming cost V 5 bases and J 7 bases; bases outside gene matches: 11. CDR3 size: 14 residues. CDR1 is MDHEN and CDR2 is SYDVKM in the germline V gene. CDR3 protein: CASSGQAEAREQYF. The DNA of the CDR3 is TGTGCCAGCAGTGGACAGGCGGAGGCGAGGGAGCAGTACTTC.

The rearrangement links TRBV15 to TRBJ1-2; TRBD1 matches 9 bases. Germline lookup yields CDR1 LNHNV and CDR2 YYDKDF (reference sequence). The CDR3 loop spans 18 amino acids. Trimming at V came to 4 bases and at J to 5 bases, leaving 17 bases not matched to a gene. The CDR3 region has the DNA TGTGCCACCAGCATACGTCCGGGACCCCGACAGGGGGGATATGGCTACACCTTC. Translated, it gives CATSIRPGPRQGGYGYTF. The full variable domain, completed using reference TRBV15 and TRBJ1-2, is DAMVIQNPRYQVTQFGKPVTLSCSQTLNHNVMYWYQQKSSQAPKLLFHYYDKDFNNEADTPDNFQSRRPNTSFCFLDIRSPGLGDTAMYLCATSIRPGPRQGGYGYTFGSGTRLTVV.

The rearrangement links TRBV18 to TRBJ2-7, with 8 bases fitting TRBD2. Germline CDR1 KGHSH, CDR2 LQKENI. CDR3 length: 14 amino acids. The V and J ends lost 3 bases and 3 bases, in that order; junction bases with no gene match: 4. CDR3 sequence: CASSPPGGIYEQYF. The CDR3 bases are TGTGCCAGCTCACCCCCGGGGGGGATCTACGAGCAGTACTTC.

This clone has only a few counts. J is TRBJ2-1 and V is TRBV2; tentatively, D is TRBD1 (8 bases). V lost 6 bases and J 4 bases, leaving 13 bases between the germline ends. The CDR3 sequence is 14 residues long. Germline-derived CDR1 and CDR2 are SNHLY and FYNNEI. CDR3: CASRTGGVYNEQFF. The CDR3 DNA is TGTGCCAGCAGAACAGGGGGGGTTTACAATGAGCAGTTCTTC.

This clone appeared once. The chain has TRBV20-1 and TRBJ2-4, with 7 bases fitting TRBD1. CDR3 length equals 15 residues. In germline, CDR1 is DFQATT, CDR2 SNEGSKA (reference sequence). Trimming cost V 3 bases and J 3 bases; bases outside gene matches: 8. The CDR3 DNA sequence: TGCAGTGCTAGTAAGGGGGCTTACGGCAAAAACATTCAGTACTTC. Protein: CSASKGAYGKNIQYF.

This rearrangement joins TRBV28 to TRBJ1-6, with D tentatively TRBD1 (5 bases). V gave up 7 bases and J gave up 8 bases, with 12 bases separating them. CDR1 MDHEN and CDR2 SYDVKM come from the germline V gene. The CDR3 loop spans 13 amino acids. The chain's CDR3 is CASIGTPHSPLHF. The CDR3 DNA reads TGTGCCAGCATAGGGACTCCTCATTCACCCCTCCACTTT.

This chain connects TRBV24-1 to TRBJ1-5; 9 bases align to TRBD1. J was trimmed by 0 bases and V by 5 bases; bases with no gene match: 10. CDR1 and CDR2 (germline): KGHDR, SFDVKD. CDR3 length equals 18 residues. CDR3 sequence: CATSVPGTGPYSNQPQHF. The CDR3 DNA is TGTGCCACCAGTGTCCCCGGGACAGGGCCTTATAGCAATCAGCCCCAGCATTTT.

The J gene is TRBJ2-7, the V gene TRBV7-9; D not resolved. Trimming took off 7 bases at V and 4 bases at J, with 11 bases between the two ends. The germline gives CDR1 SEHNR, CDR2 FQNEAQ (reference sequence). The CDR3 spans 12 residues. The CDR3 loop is CASTFRGYEQYF. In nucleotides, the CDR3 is TGTGCCAGCACCTTCCGCGGTTACGAGCAGTACTTC.

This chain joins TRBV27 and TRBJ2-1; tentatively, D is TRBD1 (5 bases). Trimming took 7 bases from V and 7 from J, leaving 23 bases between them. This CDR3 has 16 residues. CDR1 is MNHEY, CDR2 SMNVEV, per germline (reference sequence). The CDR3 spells CASMRSRVYFGNEQFF. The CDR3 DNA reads TGTGCCAGCATGAGGAGCAGGGTATATTTTGGTAATGAGCAGTTCTTC.

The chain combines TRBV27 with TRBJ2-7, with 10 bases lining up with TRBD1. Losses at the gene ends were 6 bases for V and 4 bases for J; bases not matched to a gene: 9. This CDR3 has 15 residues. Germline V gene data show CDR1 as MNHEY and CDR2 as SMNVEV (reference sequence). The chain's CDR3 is CASRKNRDRGYEQYF. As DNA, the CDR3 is TGTGCCAGCAGGAAAAACCGGGACAGGGGTTACGAGCAGTACTTC.

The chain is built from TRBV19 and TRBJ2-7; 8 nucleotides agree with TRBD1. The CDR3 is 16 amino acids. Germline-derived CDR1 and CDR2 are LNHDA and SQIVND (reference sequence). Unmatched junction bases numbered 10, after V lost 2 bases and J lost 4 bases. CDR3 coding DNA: TGTGCCAGTAGTATACTCCCGGGACAGGCGCCTTACGAGCAGTACTTC. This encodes CASSILPGQAPYEQYF.

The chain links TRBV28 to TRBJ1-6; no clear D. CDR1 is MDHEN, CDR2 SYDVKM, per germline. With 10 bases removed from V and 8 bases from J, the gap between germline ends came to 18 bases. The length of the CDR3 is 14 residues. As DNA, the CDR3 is TGTGCCACTACCCCGTCGGGCGGGGATTCACCCCTCCACTTT. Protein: CATTPSGGDSPLHF.

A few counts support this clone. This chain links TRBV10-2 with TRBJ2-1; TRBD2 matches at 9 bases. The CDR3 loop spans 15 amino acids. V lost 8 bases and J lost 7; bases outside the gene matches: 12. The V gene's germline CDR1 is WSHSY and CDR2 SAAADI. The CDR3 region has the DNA TGCGCCAGCTGGAGAGTAGGCGGGAGGGATAATGAGCAGTTCTTC. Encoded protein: CASWRVGGRDNEQFF.

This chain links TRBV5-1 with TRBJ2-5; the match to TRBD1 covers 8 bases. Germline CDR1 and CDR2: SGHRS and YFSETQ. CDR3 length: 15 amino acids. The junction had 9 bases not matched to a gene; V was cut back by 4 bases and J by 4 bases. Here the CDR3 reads CASSQRTGSGETQYF. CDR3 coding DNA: TGCGCCAGCAGCCAACGGACAGGGAGCGGAGAGACCCAGTACTTC.

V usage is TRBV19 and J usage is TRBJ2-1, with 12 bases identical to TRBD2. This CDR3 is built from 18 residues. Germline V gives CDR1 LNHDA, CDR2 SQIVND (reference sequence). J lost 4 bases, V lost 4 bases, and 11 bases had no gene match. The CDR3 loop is CASSKTSLAGGSYNEQFF. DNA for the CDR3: TGTGCCAGTAGTAAAACCTCCCTAGCGGGAGGGTCTTACAATGAGCAGTTCTTC.

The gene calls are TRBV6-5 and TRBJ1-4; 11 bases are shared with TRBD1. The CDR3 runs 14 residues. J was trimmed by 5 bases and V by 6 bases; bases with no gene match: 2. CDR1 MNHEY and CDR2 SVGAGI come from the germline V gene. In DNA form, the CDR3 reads TGTGCCAGCAGGGGGACAGGGGGGAATGAAAAACTGTTTTTT. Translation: CASRGTGGNEKLFF.

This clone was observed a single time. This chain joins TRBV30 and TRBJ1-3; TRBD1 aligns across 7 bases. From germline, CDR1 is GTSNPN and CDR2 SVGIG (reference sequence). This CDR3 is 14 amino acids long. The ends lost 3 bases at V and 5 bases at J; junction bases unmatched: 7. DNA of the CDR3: TGTGCCTGGAGAAACTCGGGACAGCGAAACACCATATATTTT. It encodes CAWRNSGQRNTIYF.